This T cell receptor (beta chain) was documented in a study of cytomegalovirus exposure and HLA in healthy donors. This clone was found a few times. Its antigen is unidentified. The study ran its PCR with 60 Vbeta and 13 Jbeta primers. Clones were read by immunoSEQ multiplex PCR, and TCRdb kept only the in-frame ones, dropping some. The sample has about 200,000 clones, under 85% seen once; the top ten hold about 1.7%. There are 16 residues in the CDR3. Looked up from germline, CDR1 is LNHDA and CDR2 is SQIVND (reference sequence). V gave up 0 bases and J gave up 4 bases; unmatched junction bases: 8. General study results and limits: A later examination showed that TCR association rates differed by HLA locus, with DRB1 most and HLA-C fewest. Most subjects' HLA-A and HLA-B alleles were reportedly predicted from TCR beta sequences. In a later analysis, productive TCRs from donors in an Asian-associated ancestry cluster reportedly carried fewer N-insertions than the cohort mean. Most TCRs appeared rarely, but some public TCRs recurred in many donors.

Sequencing was done on a sample of PBMCs. The source is a man aged 45-65 years in good health and CMV-seronegative. The rearrangement links TRBV19 to TRBJ1-2, with 7 bases that match TRBD1. CDR3 in amino acids: CASSIDLSGQSYGYTF. CDR3 sequence (DNA): TGTGCCAGTAGTATAGATCTTTCGGGACAGAGCTATGGCTACACCTTC.